The rows below give T cell receptor beta chains drawn from one sample of a study of T cell repertoires in cytomegalovirus infection. One entry per CDR3 protein results from TCRdb running MiXCR on the reads. The table shows 370,000 or so distinct CDR3 sequences, with about 32% occurring only once. Their recognized antigens are unknown. The source material was cultured PBMCs, sampled from culture after CMV antigen stimulation. The receptors were sampled from a human donor in good health (CMV status not recorded). Some clones in this sample may be carry-over from other donors' samples. Both conserved end residues are part of each CDR3. The order of the fields is clone size, J gene, CDR3 length, D gene, V gene, CDR3 DNA, CDR3 protein. D genes are given only for firm matches. The listing skips clone size in some rows; elsewhere it reads once, few, many or a size class.

abundance: NA
j_gene: TRBJ2-1
len: 15
d_gene: TRBD2
v_gene: TRBV14
CDR3nt: TGTGCCAGCAGCACCCCTAGCGGACCCTACAATGAGCAGTTCTTC
CDR3aa: CASSTPSGPYNEQFF

abundance: NA
j_gene: TRBJ2-2
len: 16
d_gene: NA
v_gene: TRBV7-2
CDR3nt: TGTGCCAGCAGCCCAGCGGCGACTAGAGTGACCGGGGAGCTGTTTTTT
CDR3aa: CASSPAATRVTGELFF

abundance: NA
j_gene: TRBJ2-7
len: 13
d_gene: NA
v_gene: TRBV7-2
CDR3nt: TGTGCCAGCAGCTCCCAAGCAGACGGGGAGCAGTACTTC
CDR3aa: CASSSQADGEQYF

abundance: few
j_gene: TRBJ2-5
len: 15
d_gene: NA
v_gene: TRBV4-2
CDR3nt: TGTGCCAGCAGCCCAACCCAGAGGTACCAAGAGACCCAGTACTTC
CDR3aa: CASSPTQRYQETQYF

abundance: few
j_gene: TRBJ2-2
len: 14
d_gene: NA
v_gene: TRBV7-2
CDR3nt: TGTGCCAGCGAGAGCGGAACGCGGACCGGGGAGCTGTTTTTT
CDR3aa: CASESGTRTGELFF

abundance: NA
j_gene: TRBJ2-5
len: 15
d_gene: TRBD1
v_gene: TRBV6-2/TRBV6-3
CDR3nt: TGTGCCAGCAGTCCCGGGACAGGGGCATTTGGGACCCAGTACTTC
CDR3aa: CASSPGTGAFGTQYF

abundance: many
j_gene: TRBJ2-3
len: 17
d_gene: NA
v_gene: TRBV7-2
CDR3nt: TGTGCCAGCAGCTTAGTTCTCCTAGCGAATAGCACAGATACGCAGTATTTT
CDR3aa: CASSLVLLANSTDTQYF

abundance: NA
j_gene: TRBJ1-2
len: 14
d_gene: NA
v_gene: TRBV5-4
CDR3nt: TGTGCCAGCAGCGGATGGCAGGGGCACTATGGCTACACCTTC
CDR3aa: CASSGWQGHYGYTF

abundance: NA
j_gene: TRBJ2-5
len: 17
d_gene: NA
v_gene: TRBV12-3/TRBV12-4
CDR3nt: TGTGCCAGCAGCCCCAGGGGCGGTGGGAAGGGTAGAGAGACCCAGTACTTC
CDR3aa: CASSPRGGGKGRETQYF

abundance: few
j_gene: TRBJ1-1
len: 13
d_gene: NA
v_gene: TRBV6-2/TRBV6-3
CDR3nt: TGTGCCAGCAGTTCCCCCTGGGGGACTGAAGCTTTCTTT
CDR3aa: CASSSPWGTEAFF

abundance: NA
j_gene: TRBJ1-6
len: 14
d_gene: NA
v_gene: TRBV6-4
CDR3nt: TGTGCCAGCAGACAGCAGGGTGTGAATTCACCCCTCCACTTT
CDR3aa: CASRQQGVNSPLHF

abundance: NA
j_gene: TRBJ2-5
len: 16
d_gene: NA
v_gene: TRBV4-1
CDR3nt: TGCGCCAGCAGCCAAGATACAGGGACGGGAGAAGAGACCCAGTACTTC
CDR3aa: CASSQDTGTGEETQYF

abundance: NA
j_gene: TRBJ1-5
len: 14
d_gene: TRBD1
v_gene: TRBV6-6
CDR3nt: TGTGCCAGCACCGGGACAGGGGGCTTTCAGCCCCAGCATTTT
CDR3aa: CASTGTGGFQPQHF

abundance: few
j_gene: TRBJ2-7
len: 15
d_gene: NA
v_gene: TRBV6-2/TRBV6-3
CDR3nt: TGTGCCAGCAGTCCGTACTCAGCGGACGCCTACGAGCAGTACTTC
CDR3aa: CASSPYSADAYEQYF

abundance: NA
j_gene: TRBJ2-3
len: 19
d_gene: TRBD2
v_gene: TRBV7-9
CDR3nt: TGTGCCAGCAGCGACGACAGGCGCTCTAGCGGGAGGGAGACAGATACGCAGTATTTT
CDR3aa: CASSDDRRSSGRETDTQYF

abundance: many
j_gene: TRBJ1-1
len: 14
d_gene: TRBD1
v_gene: TRBV7-2
CDR3nt: TGTGCCAGCAGCCGCGGACAGGGGGCAGTTGAAGCTTTCTTT
CDR3aa: CASSRGQGAVEAFF

abundance: NA
j_gene: TRBJ2-7
len: 13
d_gene: NA
v_gene: TRBV4-2
CDR3nt: TGTGCCAGCAGCCAAGACCCGCAGGGCGAGCAGTACTTC
CDR3aa: CASSQDPQGEQYF

abundance: NA
j_gene: TRBJ2-7
len: 15
d_gene: NA
v_gene: TRBV10-3
CDR3nt: TGTGCCATCAGTCCGACTAGGGGAGAAGAGTACGAGCAGTACTTC
CDR3aa: CAISPTRGEEYEQYF

abundance: NA
j_gene: TRBJ2-3
len: 15
d_gene: NA
v_gene: TRBV7-2
CDR3nt: TGTGCCAGCACAGGGGGGCGGGATACCTCAGATACGCAGTATTTT
CDR3aa: CASTGGRDTSDTQYF

abundance: NA
j_gene: TRBJ1-4
len: 15
d_gene: TRBD1
v_gene: TRBV4-1
CDR3nt: TGCGCCAGCAGCCAGGGGACAGGGGGCAGTGAAAAACTGTTTTTT
CDR3aa: CASSQGTGGSEKLFF

abundance: NA
j_gene: TRBJ2-1
len: 14
d_gene: NA
v_gene: TRBV27
CDR3nt: TGTGCCAGCAGTTTATTAGCGGTTAGCAATGAGCAGTTCTTC
CDR3aa: CASSLLAVSNEQFF

abundance: NA
j_gene: TRBJ2-6
len: 19
d_gene: TRBD2
v_gene: TRBV28
CDR3nt: TGTGCCAGCAGTTTATCTAGCGGGAGCACATTCTCTGGGTCCAACGTCCTGACTTTC
CDR3aa: CASSLSSGSTFSGSNVLTF

abundance: few
j_gene: TRBJ2-5
len: 13
d_gene: TRBD2
v_gene: TRBV19
CDR3nt: TGTGCCAGTAGGATAGCGGGGAAAGAGACCCAGTACTTC
CDR3aa: CASRIAGKETQYF

abundance: many
j_gene: TRBJ1-4
len: 17
d_gene: TRBD1
v_gene: TRBV7-8
CDR3nt: TGTGCCAGCAGCTTATTAGGGGGACAGGGGCCCGGTTTAGAACTGTTTTTT
CDR3aa: CASSLLGGQGPGLELFF

abundance: NA
j_gene: TRBJ1-6
len: 14
d_gene: NA
v_gene: TRBV2
CDR3nt: TGTGCCAGCATCCAGAGCTCCTATAATTCACCCCTCCACTTT
CDR3aa: CASIQSSYNSPLHF

abundance: many
j_gene: TRBJ1-1
len: 13
d_gene: NA
v_gene: TRBV7-2
CDR3nt: TGTGCCAGCAGCTTATTGGTTTACACTGAAGCTTTCTTT
CDR3aa: CASSLLVYTEAFF

abundance: NA
j_gene: TRBJ2-3
len: 15
d_gene: NA
v_gene: TRBV7-4
CDR3nt: TGTGCCAGCAGCTCGACGACGGGTAGCACAGATACGCAGTATTTT
CDR3aa: CASSSTTGSTDTQYF

abundance: NA
j_gene: TRBJ2-3
len: 14
d_gene: NA
v_gene: TRBV12-3/TRBV12-4
CDR3nt: TGTGCCAGCAGTTTTCGTAGCCCGGCAGATACGCAGTATTTT
CDR3aa: CASSFRSPADTQYF

abundance: NA
j_gene: TRBJ2-4
len: 16
d_gene: NA
v_gene: TRBV27
CDR3nt: TGTGCCAGCAGTATCGGGCGGGTCGGCCCCAAAAACATTCAGTACTTC
CDR3aa: CASSIGRVGPKNIQYF

abundance: few
j_gene: TRBJ2-1
len: 15
d_gene: TRBD1
v_gene: TRBV5-5
CDR3nt: TGTGCCAGCAGCTTCCCCGGGACAGCTTACAATGAGCAGTTCTTC
CDR3aa: CASSFPGTAYNEQFF

abundance: few
j_gene: TRBJ1-1
len: 13
d_gene: NA
v_gene: TRBV6-4
CDR3nt: TGTGCCAGCAGAGAGGCCCTTGACACTGAAGCTTTCTTT
CDR3aa: CASREALDTEAFF

abundance: few
j_gene: TRBJ1-4
len: 14
d_gene: NA
v_gene: TRBV4-2
CDR3nt: TGTGCCAGCAGCCCGCAGCTCACTAATGAAAAACTGTTTTTT
CDR3aa: CASSPQLTNEKLFF

abundance: once
j_gene: TRBJ2-5
len: 16
d_gene: TRBD2
v_gene: TRBV19
CDR3nt: TGTGCCAGTAGTTCCCCTCGGACTAGCGACCAAGAGACCCAGTACTTC
CDR3aa: CASSSPRTSDQETQYF

abundance: many
j_gene: TRBJ1-3
len: 18
d_gene: TRBD1
v_gene: TRBV7-2
CDR3nt: TGTGCCAGCAGCTTAGTTCCGGACAGGGTCTTAACTGGAAACACCATATATTTT
CDR3aa: CASSLVPDRVLTGNTIYF

abundance: few
j_gene: TRBJ1-1
len: 15
d_gene: NA
v_gene: TRBV28
CDR3nt: TGTGCCAGCAGTTCCGACAGTCCCATGAACACTGAAGCTTTCTTT
CDR3aa: CASSSDSPMNTEAFF

abundance: NA
j_gene: TRBJ1-1
len: 13
d_gene: TRBD1
v_gene: TRBV7-2
CDR3nt: TGTGCCAGCAGCGTCCCGGGACAGGGGGGAGCTTTCTTT
CDR3aa: CASSVPGQGGAFF

abundance: few
j_gene: TRBJ2-7
len: 14
d_gene: NA
v_gene: TRBV28
CDR3nt: TGTGCCAGCAGTTTAGAGGCCCTCTCCTACGAGCAGTACTTC
CDR3aa: CASSLEALSYEQYF

abundance: NA
j_gene: TRBJ1-4
len: 16
d_gene: NA
v_gene: TRBV6-5
CDR3nt: TGTGCCAGCAGTTACCGGGCCTTAGCAACTAATGAAAAACTGTTTTTT
CDR3aa: CASSYRALATNEKLFF

abundance: many
j_gene: TRBJ2-7
len: 15
d_gene: NA
v_gene: TRBV7-2
CDR3nt: TGTGCCAGCAGCTTATCAGACGCCTTAAACTACGAGCAGTACTTC
CDR3aa: CASSLSDALNYEQYF

abundance: NA
j_gene: TRBJ2-5
len: 18
d_gene: NA
v_gene: TRBV7-9
CDR3nt: TGTGCCAGCAGCCATTCGACGGGCGGCTACTGGTACCAAGAGACCCAGTACTTC
CDR3aa: CASSHSTGGYWYQETQYF

abundance: NA
j_gene: TRBJ1-5
len: 13
d_gene: NA
v_gene: TRBV7-3
CDR3nt: TGTGCCAGCAGCTCGGTCAGAAATCAGCCCCAGCATTTT
CDR3aa: CASSSVRNQPQHF

abundance: NA
j_gene: TRBJ1-1
len: 15
d_gene: NA
v_gene: TRBV6-2/TRBV6-3
CDR3nt: TGTGCCAGCAGTTACTCAACGGGGTCGGGAACTGAAGCTTTCTTT
CDR3aa: CASSYSTGSGTEAFF

abundance: NA
j_gene: TRBJ2-6
len: 18
d_gene: NA
v_gene: TRBV6-6
CDR3nt: TGTGCCAGCAGTACCCGGGTTAGGACGGAAGCTGGGGCCAACGTCCTGACTTTC
CDR3aa: CASSTRVRTEAGANVLTF

abundance: NA
j_gene: TRBJ2-3
len: 16
d_gene: NA
v_gene: TRBV7-8
CDR3nt: TGTGCCAGCAGCCCCCTAGGAATAACTAGCACAGATACGCAGTATTTT
CDR3aa: CASSPLGITSTDTQYF

abundance: few
j_gene: TRBJ2-3
len: 15
d_gene: NA
v_gene: TRBV12-3/TRBV12-4
CDR3nt: TGTGCCAGCAGTTTGAATGGGGCCTACACAGATACGCAGTATTTT
CDR3aa: CASSLNGAYTDTQYF

abundance: few
j_gene: TRBJ2-7
len: 14
d_gene: NA
v_gene: TRBV5-4
CDR3nt: TGTGCCAGCAGCTTGGCGGCGAGCTCCTACGAGCAGTACTTC
CDR3aa: CASSLAASSYEQYF

abundance: NA
j_gene: TRBJ2-5
len: 17
d_gene: TRBD2
v_gene: TRBV5-1
CDR3nt: TGCGCCAGCAGCCACCAACCTAGCGGGAACAACCAAGAGACCCAGTACTTC
CDR3aa: CASSHQPSGNNQETQYF

abundance: NA
j_gene: TRBJ1-3
len: 17
d_gene: NA
v_gene: TRBV7-2
CDR3nt: TGTGCCAGCAGCTTAGGGCGCTCTGCACTCTCTGGAAACACCATATATTTT
CDR3aa: CASSLGRSALSGNTIYF

abundance: NA
j_gene: TRBJ2-5
len: 13
d_gene: TRBD2
v_gene: TRBV12-3/TRBV12-4
CDR3nt: TGTGCCAGCAGCGTTACTAGCGGGGAGACCCAGTACTTC
CDR3aa: CASSVTSGETQYF

abundance: many
j_gene: TRBJ1-1
len: 14
d_gene: NA
v_gene: TRBV12-3/TRBV12-4
CDR3nt: TGTGCCAGCAGTTCTAGAACAGGGTACACTGAAGCTTTCTTT
CDR3aa: CASSSRTGYTEAFF

abundance: NA
j_gene: TRBJ2-1
len: 13
d_gene: NA
v_gene: TRBV19
CDR3nt: TGTGCCAGTAGTCGCGACACCTACAATGAGCAGTTCTTC
CDR3aa: CASSRDTYNEQFF

abundance: large
j_gene: TRBJ2-5
len: 16
d_gene: NA
v_gene: TRBV4-3
CDR3nt: TGCGCCAGCAGCCGAGGAGGAGGGGGGGGTCCAGAGACCCAGTACTTC
CDR3aa: CASSRGGGGGPETQYF

abundance: NA
j_gene: TRBJ1-1
len: 10
d_gene: NA
v_gene: TRBV7-9
CDR3nt: TGTGCCAGCAGCAAAGAACCAGCCTTCTTT
CDR3aa: CASSKEPAFF

abundance: NA
j_gene: TRBJ2-3
len: 14
d_gene: NA
v_gene: TRBV18
CDR3nt: TGTGCCAGCTCACCGGGACCCGGCACAGATACGCAGTATTTT
CDR3aa: CASSPGPGTDTQYF

abundance: NA
j_gene: TRBJ2-5
len: 12
d_gene: NA
v_gene: TRBV19
CDR3nt: TGTGCCAGTAGCCCAGGGATTGAGACCCAGTACTTC
CDR3aa: CASSPGIETQYF

abundance: NA
j_gene: TRBJ1-1
len: 15
d_gene: NA
v_gene: TRBV5-1
CDR3nt: TGCGCCAGCAGCTTGAGGGGTACCGAGGGGACTGAAGCTTTCTTT
CDR3aa: CASSLRGTEGTEAFF

abundance: NA
j_gene: TRBJ2-3
len: 15
d_gene: NA
v_gene: TRBV15
CDR3nt: TGTGCCACCAGCCCCGGGACGCCTAGCACAGATACGCAGTATTTT
CDR3aa: CATSPGTPSTDTQYF